These 21 T cell receptor beta chains were all obtained from the same sample, sequenced in a study of shared clonotypes between healthy human individuals. Sequencing used immunoSEQ multiplex PCR; TCRdb keeps in-frame clones, though not all of them. Of roughly 2.5 million clones listed, about 92% were seen once; the top ten hold about 0.13%. Sequenced input: naive CD4+ T cells sorted from blood. Subset meaning: CD45RA+ positively selected. Receptors originate from a young man in good health.

J is TRBJ1-5 and V is TRBV6-6, with D maybe TRBD1 (5 bases). CDR1 and CDR2 (germline): MNHNY, SVGAGI (reference sequence). V lost 2 bases and J 0 bases, leaving 8 bases between the germline ends. The CDR3 extends over 15 amino acids. For the CDR3, the DNA is TGTGCCAGCAGTTACCCCGGGACTAGCAATCAGCCCCAGCATTTT. This codes for CASSYPGTSNQPQHF.

This sequence joins TRBV10-3 and TRBJ2-1; weak D call: TRBD2 (5 bases). The germline CDR1 and CDR2 sequences are ENHRY and SYGVKD. This CDR3 has 12 amino acids. Trimming shortened V by 4 bases and J by 10 bases, and 11 bases separated the two germline ends. The CDR3 DNA is TGTGCCATCAGTGCTCTAGCAGGCGAGCAGTTCTTC. This translates into CAISALAGEQFF.

V gene TRBV28 combines with J gene TRBJ2-5; 8 bases agree with TRBD1. The trim removed 5 bases at V and 7 bases at J, leaving 18 bases unmatched. Germline V gives CDR1 MDHEN, CDR2 SYDVKM. The length of the CDR3 is 17 residues. The chain's CDR3 is CASSLSTGGTGTWTQYF. The CDR3 DNA is TGTGCCAGCAGTCTCTCTACAGGGGGGACCGGAACGTGGACCCAGTACTTC.

This rearrangement joins TRBV5-6 to TRBJ2-3; 9 bases map to TRBD2. V shed 1 base, J shed 4 bases, and the junction held 4 bases outside the gene matches. This CDR3 spans 15 amino acids. Looked up from germline, CDR1 is SGHDT and CDR2 is YYEEEE. This chain's CDR3 is CASSLTGTSSDTQYF. CDR3 coding DNA: TGTGCCAGCAGCTTGACCGGGACTAGCTCAGATACGCAGTATTTT.

The chain is built from TRBV2 and TRBJ2-3; D gene ambiguous. Germline assignment: CDR1 SNHLY and CDR2 FYNNEI. V was cut by 1 base and J by 5 bases, with 7 bases left in between. The length of the CDR3 is 13 residues. This CDR3 reads CASSEGWRDTQYF. The CDR3 region has the DNA TGTGCCAGCAGTGAAGGGTGGAGAGATACGCAGTATTTT.

The chain joins TRBV13 to TRBJ2-7; perhaps TRBD2 as D (5 bases). Per germline, CDR1 PRHDT and CDR2 FYEKMQ (reference sequence). The V end lost 5 bases, the J end lost 2 bases, and 16 bases lay between the germline ends. This CDR3 contains 15 residues. The CDR3 region has the DNA TGTGCCAGCAGCCCCACAGAGGGAAGGCCCTACGAGCAGTACTTC. Translating gives CASSPTEGRPYEQYF.

The chain is built from TRBV10-1 and TRBJ2-3; maybe TRBD2 (5 bases). CDR3 size: 15 residues. Looked up from germline, CDR1 is WNHNN and CDR2 is SYGVQD (reference sequence). With 0 bases removed from V and 1 base from J, the gap between germline ends came to 8 bases. CDR3 region: CASSESRVGTDTQYF. The CDR3 DNA sequence: TGCGCCAGCAGTGAGTCGAGGGTTGGCACAGATACGCAGTATTTT.

This chain links TRBV4-1 with TRBJ2-1, with D hard to call. CDR1 is MGHRA, CDR2 YSYEKL, per germline. The CDR3 loop spans 13 amino acids. Deletions cut 0 bases from V and 10 bases from J, with 10 bases between. The CDR3 nucleotides are TGCGCCAGCAGCCAAGAAGGTCGTTTGGAGCAGTTCTTC. Protein sequence: CASSQEGRLEQFF.

V gene TRBV7-9 combines with J gene TRBJ2-2; 7 bases line up with TRBD2. Germline-derived CDR1 and CDR2 are SEHNR and FQNEAQ (reference sequence). CDR3 length: 16 amino acids. The V segment lost 5 bases and the J segment 5 bases; nucleotides outside the gene matches: 11. CDR3 DNA: TGTGCCAGCAGCCTCCTGATCGGGGGGAGGACCGGGGAGCTGTTTTTT. The encoded protein is CASSLLIGGRTGELFF. The full variable domain, with the rest looked up from reference TRBV7-9 and TRBJ2-2, is DTGVSQNPRHKITKRGQNVTFRCDPISEHNRLYWYRQTLGQGPEFLTYFQNEAQLEKSRLLSDRFSAERPKGSFSTLEIQRTEQGDSAMYLCASSLLIGGRTGELFFGEGSRLTVL.

V gene TRBV28 combines with J gene TRBJ1-6; D not certain. V dropped 2 bases and J dropped 7 bases, with 15 bases sitting between them. Germline V CDR1 and CDR2: MDHEN, SYDVKM. The CDR3 runs to 16 residues. CDR3 protein: CASSLASGDLNSPLHF. CDR3 nucleotides: TGTGCCAGCAGTTTAGCTTCTGGAGACCTAAATTCACCCCTCCACTTT.

V is TRBV6-5 and J is TRBJ1-1; D gene ambiguous. CDR1 is MNHEY, CDR2 SVGAGI, per germline. This CDR3 contains 13 residues. The V and J ends lost 6 bases and 4 bases respectively, with 12 bases between them. The CDR3 loop reads CASRPVGITEAFF. CDR3 nucleotide sequence: TGTGCCAGCAGGCCGGTGGGGATCACTGAAGCTTTCTTT.

The gene calls are TRBV13 and TRBJ2-1; 7 bases are a match to TRBD2. The V segment lost 5 bases and the J segment 6 bases; nucleotides outside the gene matches: 13. Germline V CDR1 and CDR2: PRHDT, FYEKMQ (reference sequence). This CDR3 has 16 residues. CDR3 coding DNA: TGTGCCAGCAGCGCTAAGCGGGACTTCTTTTTCAATGAGCAGTTCTTC. Protein: CASSAKRDFFFNEQFF. The full variable domain, completed using reference TRBV13 and TRBJ2-1, is AAGVIQSPRHLIKEKRETATLKCYPIPRHDTVYWYQQGPGQDPQFLISFYEKMQSDKGSIPDRFSAQQFSDYHSELNMSSLELGDSALYFCASSAKRDFFFNEQFFGPGTRLTVL.

The chain links TRBV28 to TRBJ1-2; D may be TRBD1 (5 bases). CDR3 length: 14 residues. Germline lookup yields CDR1 MDHEN and CDR2 SYDVKM. Trimming took 6 bases from V and 8 from J, leaving 19 bases between them. CDR3 DNA: TGTGCCAGCAGGGCTGGGGACGGGAGACTCGGCTACACCTTC. This sequence encodes CASRAGDGRLGYTF.

This chain uses TRBV6-6 with TRBJ1-4; possible D gene TRBD1, 6 bases. Deletions cut 5 bases from V and 4 bases from J, with 17 bases between. CDR1 and CDR2 (germline): MNHNY, SVGAGI (reference sequence). The CDR3 length is 16 residues. The CDR3: CASSRSATGFNEKLFF. The DNA for the CDR3 is TGTGCCAGCAGTCGTTCCGCTACAGGGTTTAATGAAAAACTGTTTTTT.

This chain connects TRBV19 to TRBJ1-2, with 8 bases aligning to TRBD1. Trimming at V came to 8 bases and at J to 7 bases, leaving 9 bases not matched to a gene. Germline CDR1 and CDR2: LNHDA and SQIVND (reference sequence). The CDR3 runs to 13 residues. The CDR3: CASSRGQSVGYTF. CDR3 nucleotide sequence: TGTGCCAGTTCCAGGGGGCAGTCGGTTGGCTACACCTTC.

The CDR3: CASSLAKEISGKLSTDTQYF. The CDR3, as DNA: TGCGCCAGCAGCTTGGCCAAGGAGATAAGCGGGAAGTTAAGCACAGATACGCAGTATTTT. The chain uses TRBV5-1 and TRBJ2-3; 7 nucleotides agree with TRBD2. This CDR3 has 20 amino acids. Unmatched junction bases numbered 16, after V lost 0 bases and J lost 0 bases. From germline, CDR1 is SGHRS and CDR2 YFSETQ.

V and J are TRBV2 and TRBJ2-1; D not certain. Trimming removed 4 bases at V and 5 bases at J, with 9 bases between. The germline V gene encodes CDR1 SNHLY and CDR2 FYNNEI. The CDR3 has 13 amino acids. The CDR3 here is CASSVTANNEQFF. CDR3 sequence (DNA): TGTGCCAGCAGTGTTACAGCGAACAATGAGCAGTTCTTC.

This clone was detected only once. This chain connects TRBV2 to TRBJ2-7; TRBD2 aligns across 10 bases. With 1 base clipped from V and 4 bases from J, the junction kept 7 bases outside the gene matches. Looked up from germline, CDR1 is SNHLY and CDR2 is FYNNEI. The CDR3 covers 16 residues. As DNA, the CDR3 is TGTGCCAGCAGTGAAGAGCTAGCGGGAGCCTCTTACGAGCAGTACTTC. Protein product: CASSEELAGASYEQYF. Full variable domain (outside the CDR3, taken from reference TRBV2 and TRBJ2-7): EPEVTQTPSHQVTQMGQEVILRCVPISNHLYFYWYRQILGQKVEFLVSFYNNEISEKSEIFDDQFSVERPDGSNFTLKIRSTKLEDSAMYFCASSEELAGASYEQYFGPGTRLTVT.

The V gene is TRBV19, the J gene TRBJ2-1; 7 positions match TRBD1. J lost 3 bases, V lost 6 bases, and 8 bases had no gene match. The germline V gene has CDR1 LNHDA and CDR2 SQIVND (reference sequence). The CDR3 is 15 residues long. The CDR3 loop reads CASSSGQRIYNEQFF. CDR3 sequence (DNA): TGTGCCAGTAGCTCGGGACAGCGGATCTACAATGAGCAGTTCTTC.

Only one count was recorded for this clone. The CDR3 sequence is CASRAGTSEVNEQFF. The CDR3 nucleotides read TGCGCCAGCAGAGCCGGGACTAGCGAGGTGAATGAGCAGTTCTTC. The J gene is TRBJ2-1, the V gene TRBV5-1, with TRBD2 matching over 10 bases. The CDR3 has 15 amino acids. CDR1 and CDR2 (germline): SGHRS, YFSETQ. With V trimmed by 5 bases and J by 7 bases, 9 bases remained unmatched.

This chain's CDR3 is CASSFSGVQETQYF. Here the CDR3 DNA reads TGTGCCAGCAGCTTCTCGGGGGTTCAAGAGACCCAGTACTTC. V gene TRBV5-4 combines with J gene TRBJ2-5, with TRBD2 as a possible D gene (6 bases). CDR1 is SGHNT, CDR2 YYREEE, per germline (reference sequence). The CDR3 is 14 amino acids. Trimming pared 2 bases from V and 2 bases from J, leaving 10 bases between. Filled out from reference TRBV5-4 and TRBJ2-5, the complete variable domain reads ETGVTQSPTHLIKTRGQQVTLRCSSQSGHNTVSWYQQALGQGPQFIFQYYREEENGRGNFPPRFSGLQFPNYSSELNVNALELDDSALYLCASSFSGVQETQYFGPGTRLLVL.